This T cell receptor beta chain was observed in a study of OX40 agonist ivuxolimab in advanced cancers. Overall study: Ivuxolimab is a fully human IgG2 antibody that activates OX40 (CD134). A history of anti-PD-1, anti-PD-L1 or anti-CTLA-4 therapy was acceptable, and approximately 39% had some. General study points: Relative to CD4+ cells, CD8+ T cells on average had more expanded clones.

Using immunoSEQ multiplex PCR, the repertoire was profiled, and TCRdb retains in-frame clones only, with some absent. Of roughly 86,000 clones detected, over 80% appear once; the ten largest clones hold about 7.2%. Comments on this clone: Antigen specificity is unknown.

The CDR3 covers 14 residues. V shed 6 bases and J shed 2 bases, with 14 bases lying between them. From germline, CDR1 is SGHTA and CDR2 FQGNSA. The sample consisted of CD4+ or CD8+ T cells sorted from blood, taken in a trial of the OX40 agonist ivuxolimab. This chain uses TRBV7-2 with TRBJ2-7, with D perhaps TRBD1 (5 bases). This TCR was sampled from an adult with an advanced solid tumor such as melanoma, head and neck, liver or kidney cancer. In nucleotides, the CDR3 is TGTGCCAGCAGTGCAACAGGTTTTGCCTACGAGCAGTACTTC. Translation gives CASSATGFAYEQYF.